This T cell receptor beta chain comes out of a study of blood T cell repertoires in COVID-19. The method was immunoSEQ multiplex PCR; TCRdb's version includes in-frame clones alone and lacks a portion of them. There are about 140,000 clones in the sample; over 60% occur only once, and roughly 8.9% lies in the top ten. The sample comprised peripheral blood. This receptor was obtained from a woman aged 45-65 years with active or convalescent COVID-19.

CDR3 coding DNA: TGTGCCAGCAGTTACCAAGGAAGAGGAGGCTACACCTTC. Translating it yields CASSYQGRGGYTF. The V call is TRBV6-5, the J call TRBJ1-2; D uncertain. Trimming took 2 bases from V and 8 from J, leaving 12 bases between them. The germline CDR1 and CDR2 sequences are MNHEY and SVGAGI. The CDR3 covers 13 residues.